Reported below is one T cell receptor beta chain. The protocol was immunoSEQ multiplex PCR, while the TCRdb copy is restricted to in-frame clones and leaves out a portion. The sample records more than 95,000 clones, roughly 89% being singletons. The CDR3 is made up of 14 amino acids. V was trimmed by 5 bases and J by 6 bases, leaving 11 bases between them. Per germline, CDR1 LGHNA and CDR2 YNFKEQ. This specimen comes from a study of T cell responses to AZD1222 COVID-19 vaccine. This rearrangement joins TRBV4-2 to TRBJ1-6; D remains ambiguous. This specimen consisted of peripheral blood, obtained 28 days after the second AZD1222 dose. This TCR came from an adult who received the AZD1222 COVID-19 vaccine. CDR3 residues: CASSYERVNSPLHF. The CDR3 DNA reads as TGTGCCAGCAGCTACGAACGGGTTAATTCACCCCTCCACTTT.